The 21 T cell receptor beta chains below come from one sample, sequenced in a study of shared clonotypes between healthy human individuals. The table came from immunoSEQ multiplex PCR; TCRdb's copy has only in-frame clones and leaves some out. The sample holds 180,000 or so clones; 90% to 95% are singletons and the top ten take 0.067%. Sequenced: naive CD4+ T cells sorted from blood. The subset is: CD45RA+ positively selected. Receptors were obtained from a woman aged 25-40 years in good health.

The chain couples TRBV19 to TRBJ2-7; no clear D. CDR1 is LNHDA, CDR2 SQIVND, per germline (reference sequence). The CDR3 is 11 amino acids. Deletions cut 8 bases from V and 6 bases from J, with 11 bases between. This CDR3 is CASGVRGEQYF. The CDR3 DNA reads as TGTGCCAGTGGGGTTCGCGGCGAGCAGTACTTC.

The J gene is TRBJ2-7, the V gene TRBV27; D may be TRBD1 (6 bases). The CDR3 has 14 residues. V lost 3 bases and J lost 3, with 12 bases in between. CDR1 is MNHEY, CDR2 SMNVEV, per germline (reference sequence). The CDR3 sequence: CASSFQGLFYEQYF. Here the CDR3 DNA reads TGTGCCAGCAGTTTTCAGGGGTTATTCTACGAGCAGTACTTC.

The CDR3 nucleotides are TGTGCCAGCAGCCAAGAGGGCGGGAGGGCCGCGACAGATACGCAGTATTTT. It yields the protein CASSQEGGRAATDTQYF. The J gene is TRBJ2-3, the V gene TRBV4-2, with 9 bases aligning to TRBD2. Germline CDR1 reads LGHNA; CDR2 reads YNFKEQ. The length of the CDR3 is 17 residues. J was trimmed by 3 bases and V by 0 bases; bases with no gene match: 7.

This chain connects TRBV4-1 to TRBJ2-1; D uncertain. V lost 0 bases and J 4 bases, leaving 10 bases between the germline ends. The CDR3 has 15 residues. Germline V gives CDR1 MGHRA, CDR2 YSYEKL. CDR3 amino acids: CASSQDRSDYNEQFF. CDR3 nucleotide sequence: TGCGCCAGCAGCCAAGACCGGTCGGATTACAATGAGCAGTTCTTC.

The rearrangement links TRBV6-6 to TRBJ2-1; 8 bases agree with TRBD2. Per the germline V gene, CDR1 is MNHNY and CDR2 is SVGAGI (reference sequence). J gave up 4 bases and V 0 bases, and 5 bases lay outside the gene matches. The CDR3 spans 16 residues. The CDR3 reads CASSYSKASGYNEQFF. The CDR3 bases are TGTGCCAGCAGTTACTCGAAGGCTAGCGGGTACAATGAGCAGTTCTTC.

The CDR3 DNA sequence: TGTGCCAGCAGGTTTAGCGGGAGTAGGTACGAGCAGTACTTC. It encodes CASRFSGSRYEQYF. The V and J genes are TRBV28 and TRBJ2-7; TRBD2 matches at 9 bases. V lost 6 bases, J lost 4 bases, and 7 bases stayed unmatched. Germline-derived CDR1 and CDR2 are MDHEN and SYDVKM. The length of the CDR3 is 14 residues. The whole variable domain, filled in from reference TRBV28 and TRBJ2-7, reads DVKVTQSSRYLVKRTGEKVFLECVQDMDHENMFWYRQDPGLGLRLIYFSYDVKMKEKGDIPEGYSVSREKKERFSLILESASTNQTSMYLCASRFSGSRYEQYFGPGTRLTVT.

Of note for this clone: The sample holds other DNA sequences that translate to the same CDR3. The chain links TRBV19 to TRBJ2-5; 10 bases are shared with TRBD1. TRBJ2-7 matches the DNA end more closely, so the J call is doubtful. This CDR3 is built from 13 residues. Germline CDR1 and CDR2: LNHDA and SQIVND (reference sequence). CDR3 amino acids: CASSRDRGYEQYF. The DNA for the CDR3 is TGTGCCAGTAGTAGGGACAGGGGTTACGAGCAGTACTTC.

The rearrangement joins TRBV6-5 to TRBJ2-7; 9 bases align to TRBD2. Germline CDR1 MNHEY, CDR2 SVGAGI. V lost 0 bases, J lost 3 bases, and 3 bases stayed unmatched. The CDR3 consists of 15 residues. The CDR3, as DNA: TGTGCCAGCAGTTACTCCTCTAGCGGGATCTACGAGCAGTACTTC. It translates to CASSYSSSGIYEQYF.

V gene TRBV4-1 combines with J gene TRBJ2-5, with 7 bases matching TRBD1. Near its end, the DNA agrees better with TRBJ2-7, so the J call may be wrong. This CDR3 is 18 amino acids long. CDR1 is MGHRA and CDR2 is YSYEKL in the germline V gene. The CDR3 is CASSHSADLGTVSYEQYF. CDR3 nucleotide sequence: TGCGCCAGCAGCCACTCCGCTGACCTCGGGACAGTCTCCTACGAGCAGTACTTC.

V and J are TRBV19 and TRBJ2-6; no clear D gene. The V end was cut by 7 bases, the J end by 1 base, with 5 bases between. The germline V gene encodes CDR1 LNHDA and CDR2 SQIVND (reference sequence). This CDR3 is built from 13 residues. In DNA form, the CDR3 reads TGTGCCAGTACTACGTCTGGGGCCAACGTCCTGACTTTC. Translation gives CASTTSGANVLTF.

The rearrangement links TRBV19 to TRBJ1-5, with 10 bases aligning to TRBD1. There are 15 residues in the CDR3. Germline V lookup: CDR1 LNHDA, CDR2 SQIVND (reference sequence). The V and J ends lost 9 bases and 7 bases, in that order; junction bases with no gene match: 12. The CDR3 loop reads CASGGTGVKGQPQHF. For the CDR3, the DNA is TGTGCCAGCGGGGGGACAGGGGTAAAGGGACAGCCCCAGCATTTT.

This clone occurred once. The V call is TRBV6-5, the J call TRBJ2-7, with TRBD2 matching 10 bases. Germline assignment: CDR1 MNHEY and CDR2 SVGAGI. Unmatched junction bases numbered 2, after V lost 6 bases and J lost 3 bases. The CDR3 has 13 amino acids. CDR3 in amino acids: CASRASGSYEQYF. CDR3 sequence (DNA): TGTGCCAGCAGAGCTAGCGGGAGCTACGAGCAGTACTTC.

This clone was seen once. This chain links TRBV5-1 with TRBJ2-7; 7 bases map to TRBD2. This CDR3 contains 14 residues. J lost 4 bases, V lost 0 bases, and 4 bases had no gene match. From germline, CDR1 is SGHRS and CDR2 YFSETQ. The DNA of the CDR3 is TGCGCCAGCAGCTTGGGCGGGGGATGGTACGAGCAGTACTTC. Encoded protein: CASSLGGGWYEQYF. The variable domain in full, with the rest retrieved from reference TRBV5-1 and TRBJ2-7, is KAGVTQTPRYLIKTRGQQVTLSCSPISGHRSVSWYQQTPGQGLQFLFEYFSETQRNKGNFPGRFSGRQFSNSRSEMNVSTLELGDSALYLCASSLGGGWYEQYFGPGTRLTVT.

V is TRBV19 and J is TRBJ2-3; perhaps D is TRBD1 or TRBD2 (5 bases each). V was clipped by 3 bases and J by 6 bases, with 25 bases between them. The germline CDR1 and CDR2 sequences are LNHDA and SQIVND (reference sequence). The CDR3 covers 18 residues. CDR3: CASSIYPAGRASQDTQYF. The CDR3 nucleotides are TGTGCCAGTAGTATTTACCCTGCGGGCAGGGCCTCACAGGATACGCAGTATTTT.

The chain recombines TRBV7-2 with TRBJ1-5; D not certain. The CDR3 is made up of 14 amino acids. CDR1 is SGHTA and CDR2 is FQGNSA in the germline V gene. Trimming cost V 6 bases and J 2 bases, with 11 bases left between them. This CDR3 reads CASSIRRGNQPQHF. CDR3 in DNA: TGTGCCAGCAGTATTCGCCGAGGCAATCAGCCCCAGCATTTT.

The chain combines TRBV7-7 with TRBJ2-5; possibly TRBD1 or TRBD2 for D (5 bases each). The CDR3 covers 15 residues. Trimming shortened V by 1 base and J by 5 bases, and 14 bases separated the two germline ends. CDR1 and CDR2 from the germline V gene are SSHAT and FNYEAQ (reference sequence). The DNA of the CDR3 is TGTGCCAGCAGCTTAGGAGGGACGGAGGTGGAGACCCAGTACTTC. Its translation is CASSLGGTEVETQYF.

This chain joins TRBV4-1 and TRBJ2-7; D perhaps matches TRBD2 (7 bases). Germline CDR1 and CDR2: MGHRA and YSYEKL. V was cut by 0 bases and J by 3 bases, with 18 bases left in between. This CDR3 contains 17 residues. CDR3 bases: TGCGCCAGCAGCCAAGACGGGTGGGAGGGGGGCGGCTACGAGCAGTACTTC. Translated, it gives CASSQDGWEGGGYEQYF.

This clone was detected only a few times. In DNA form, the CDR3 reads TGTGCCAGCAGCCCAACGATCCTTAACTATGGCTACACCTTC. Protein sequence: CASSPTILNYGYTF. The chain employs TRBV14 and TRBJ1-2, with D unclear. The length of the CDR3 is 14 residues. The germline V gene encodes CDR1 SGHDN and CDR2 FVKESK. The germline V and J ends were trimmed by 4 bases and 1 base, with 10 bases remaining between them.

A note on this clone: At the DNA level, this CDR3 is encoded by other sequences in the same sample as well. The chain couples TRBV9 to TRBJ1-1; D not certain. The V end lost 2 bases, the J end lost 0 bases, and 5 bases lay between the germline ends. The CDR3 loop spans 13 amino acids. Looked up from germline, CDR1 is SGDLS and CDR2 is YYNGEE. The CDR3 region has the DNA TGTGCCAGCAGCGTGGCCCTGAACACTGAAGCTTTCTTT. Translating it yields CASSVALNTEAFF.

The V and J genes are TRBV28 and TRBJ1-3, with D possibly TRBD1 on 6 matching bases. The CDR3 has 15 amino acids. The V end was cut by 8 bases, the J end by 0 bases, with 14 bases between. In germline, CDR1 is MDHEN, CDR2 SYDVKM. CDR3 sequence (DNA): TGTGCCAGCTACCAGGGGCAAATCTCTGGAAACACCATATATTTT. Its translation is CASYQGQISGNTIYF.

This rearrangement joins TRBV6-5 to TRBJ1-1; a weak D match, TRBD1 (5 bases). This CDR3 comprises 15 residues. V lost 11 bases and J 4 bases, leaving 23 bases between the germline ends. Germline V gives CDR1 MNHEY, CDR2 SVGAGI. This CDR3 is CACTGGDFSVTEAFF. CDR3 DNA sequence: TGTGCCTGTACGGGGGGGGACTTTAGTGTCACTGAAGCTTTCTTT.